This T cell receptor (beta chain) comes out of a study of identical twins. Overall study findings and caveats: For out-of-frame beta sequences, excess twin sharing was weaker.

A word on this clonotype: The antigen is undetermined.

Donors uniformly comprised healthy Caucasians. Unique molecular identifiers were in the cDNA, with template-switch universal primer binding. TCRdb re-analysed the 5' RACE reads in MiXCR, keeping a single row per CDR3 protein. The sample lists around 280,000 distinct CDR3 sequences; approximately 8% were seen once. This CDR3 spans 16 amino acids. Trimming shortened V by 4 bases and J by 0 bases, and 13 bases separated the two germline ends. Per the germline V gene, CDR1 is KGHDR and CDR2 is SFDVKD. Separately, the same data were catalogued under a study of yellow fever vaccine responses in identical twins.

This clonotype was obtained from a woman aged 18-29 years in good health. The material sequenced was memory (CD45RO+) T cells sorted from blood. This chain links TRBV24-1 with TRBJ2-3, with a weak D call TRBD1 (5 bases). The CDR3 nucleotides read TGTGCCACCAGTGAACCTAGGGGCCATAGCACAGATACGCAGTATTTT. Its translation is CATSEPRGHSTDTQYF.